This T cell receptor beta chain is from a study of human T cells and chemical hapten exposure. Time point reported: patch test 3, about 24 weeks after DPC sensitization. The treatment was: therapeutic diphenylcyclopropenone sensitization with weekly scalp DPC. Unmatched junction bases numbered 10, after V lost 2 bases and J lost 5 bases. The CDR3 totals 17 residues. Looked up from germline, CDR1 is SGHVS and CDR2 is FNYEAQ. TCRdb reanalysed the RACE reads using MiXCR and keeps one entry per CDR3 protein. The sample gives some 89,000 distinct CDR3 sequences, roughly 27% of which show up once; about 9.3% is in the top ten.

Sample: whole blood, taken in connection with sensitization to the hapten diphenylcyclopropenone (DPC). The rearrangement links TRBV7-6 to TRBJ2-1; TRBD2 agrees at 9 bases. This clonotype was obtained from a man aged 35-49 years with alopecia areata. Some clones in this sample may be carry-over from other donors' samples. The chain's CDR3 is CASSLMVSGSGDNEQFF. CDR3 sequence (DNA): TGTGCCAGCAGCTTAATGGTTAGCGGGAGCGGGGACAATGAGCAGTTCTTC.